The clone carrying this TCR beta chain was seen a few times. With V trimmed by 4 bases and J by 7 bases, 2 bases remained unmatched. The CDR3 is 14 residues long. Germline V CDR1 and CDR2: SEHNR, FQNEAQ (reference sequence). This sample was taken from a study of human T cells and chemical hapten exposure. The time point here: patch test 2, 6 weeks after DPC sensitization. Treatment indicated: therapeutic diphenylcyclopropenone sensitization with weekly scalp DPC. From the RACE reads, TCRdb called clonotypes with MiXCR, one entry per CDR3 protein. Of more than 110,000 distinct CDR3 sequences in the sample, 12% were seen once.

The V and J genes are TRBV7-9 and TRBJ1-5; 12 bases agree with TRBD1. The material sequenced was whole blood, taken in connection with sensitization to the hapten diphenylcyclopropenone (DPC). The receptor's source is a woman between 50 and 59 years old with alopecia areata. Some clones in this sample may be carry-over from other donors' samples. CDR3 protein: CASSYGTGGQPQHF. DNA for the CDR3: TGTGCCAGCAGCTACGGGACAGGGGGCCAGCCCCAGCATTTT.